The 21 T cell receptor beta chains in this list originate from one sample, sequenced in a study of shared T cell receptors in the human thymus. TCRdb's copy holds only in-frame clones and misses some; the assay was immunoSEQ multiplex PCR. The sample has roughly 560,000 clones, around 78% seen once. These data also formed part of another study, on human thymus T cells.

Sequencing was carried out using thymocytes. These receptors originate from a boy in the first two years of life with a congenital heart defect.

The chain uses TRBV14 and TRBJ2-7; TRBD2 matches 12 bases. This CDR3 spans 18 amino acids. CDR1 is SGHDN, CDR2 FVKESK, per germline. V was pared by 0 bases and J by 3 bases, with 9 bases of the junction left unmatched. The CDR3 bases are TGTGCCAGCAGCCAAGAACGGCTAGCGGGAGGGCCCATCTACGAGCAGTACTTC. This translates into CASSQERLAGGPIYEQYF. The variable domain in full, with the rest retrieved from reference TRBV14 and TRBJ2-7, is EAGVTQFPSHSVIEKGQTVTLRCDPISGHDNLYWYRRVMGKEIKFLLHFVKESKQDESGMPNNRFLAERTGGTYSTLKVQPAELEDSGVYFCASSQERLAGGPIYEQYFGPGTRLTVT.

The rearrangement links TRBV13 to TRBJ2-2; the match to TRBD2 covers 10 bases. CDR1 is PRHDT and CDR2 is FYEKMQ in the germline V gene (reference sequence). The V and J ends lost 2 bases and 4 bases, in that order; junction bases with no gene match: 10. This CDR3 is built from 18 residues. The DNA for the CDR3 is TGTGCCAGCAGCTTACTGCCCCTAGCGGGAGCGGGCACCGGGGAGCTGTTTTTT. Its translation is CASSLLPLAGAGTGELFF.

The chain links TRBV6-5 to TRBJ1-4; possible D gene TRBD1, 5 bases. Germline V CDR1 and CDR2: MNHEY, SVGAGI. V lost 0 bases to trimming and J lost 7 bases, with 9 bases between them. The CDR3 sequence is 14 residues long. The CDR3 DNA is TGTGCCAGCAGTTACTCGAGCAGGGCTGAAAAACTGTTTTTT. Translating gives CASSYSSRAEKLFF.

This sequence joins TRBV27 and TRBJ2-2; TRBD2 aligns across 15 bases. Germline V CDR1 and CDR2: MNHEY, SMNVEV (reference sequence). The CDR3 has 17 residues. J lost 1 base, V lost 5 bases, and 2 bases had no gene match. The CDR3 DNA sequence: TGTGCCAGCAGTCCGGGACTAGCGGGAGGGAACACCGGGGAGCTGTTTTTT. Protein product: CASSPGLAGGNTGELFF.

The chain combines TRBV6-5 with TRBJ1-4; D might be TRBD1 (6 bases). The V and J ends lost 3 bases and 7 bases respectively, with 18 bases between them. From germline, CDR1 is MNHEY and CDR2 SVGAGI. The CDR3 is made up of 16 amino acids. CDR3 amino acids: CASSYYPGGLGEKLFF. DNA for the CDR3: TGTGCCAGCAGTTATTATCCGGGGGGCCTTGGTGAAAAACTGTTTTTT.

V is TRBV5-6 and J is TRBJ2-5; D is possibly TRBD1 (6 bases). The ends were cut back, 5 bases at V and 5 bases at J, with 16 bases in the middle. The length of the CDR3 is 14 residues. Germline lookup yields CDR1 SGHDT and CDR2 YYEEEE. CDR3 DNA: TGTGCCAGCAGAGGGGGACACGGTAGGGAGACCCAGTACTTC. This gives the protein CASRGGHGRETQYF.

V gene TRBV4-3 combines with J gene TRBJ2-2; 7 bases match TRBD2. The CDR3 totals 15 residues. J gave up 7 bases and V 4 bases, and 9 bases lay outside the gene matches. CDR1 and CDR2 from the germline V gene are LGHNA and YSLEER. The CDR3 loop is CASSLFTSASGELFF. The DNA of the CDR3 is TGCGCCAGCAGCCTCTTTACTAGCGCTAGCGGGGAGCTGTTTTTT.

CDR3 residues: CASSQLIPGQQIYGYTF. In DNA form, the CDR3 reads TGCGCCAGCAGCCAGCTTATTCCGGGACAGCAAATCTATGGCTACACCTTC. The chain combines TRBV4-3 with TRBJ1-2; the match to TRBD1 covers 7 bases. Trimming removed 3 bases from V and 4 bases from J; junction bases left unmatched: 14. The CDR3 totals 17 residues. Germline CDR1 LGHNA, CDR2 YSLEER.

The rearrangement joins TRBV5-1 to TRBJ2-3; TRBD2 matches 11 bases. The CDR3 totals 16 residues. The germline CDR1 and CDR2 sequences are SGHRS and YFSETQ. The ends lost 4 bases at V and 0 bases at J; junction bases unmatched: 4. CDR3 region: CASSAGLAVSTDTQYF. DNA of the CDR3: TGCGCCAGCAGCGCGGGACTAGCGGTTAGCACAGATACGCAGTATTTT.

The chain is built from TRBV29-1 and TRBJ2-5, with 12 nucleotides matching TRBD1. CDR3 length equals 18 residues. CDR1 SQVTM and CDR2 ANQGSEA come from the germline V gene. Trimming took 0 bases from V and 7 from J; bases not matched to a gene: 15. CDR3 loop: CSVEDGGQGAYYGGTQYF. The CDR3 bases are TGCAGCGTTGAAGATGGGGGACAGGGGGCGTATTACGGGGGGACCCAGTACTTC.

This clone was detected once. J is TRBJ1-1 and V is TRBV30, with TRBD1 as a possible D gene (5 bases). This CDR3 contains 16 residues. V was shortened by 8 bases and J by 4 bases, with 26 bases between the two germline ends. Germline V gene lookup returns CDR1 GTSNPN and CDR2 SVGIG (reference sequence). The CDR3 bases are TGTGCCGGGAACCCCCATGGGGGGACCCGGGGCACTGAAGCTTTCTTT. The encoded protein is CAGNPHGGTRGTEAFF.

The chain links TRBV4-2 to TRBJ2-7; TRBD1 matches 9 bases. The CDR3 has 16 amino acids. Losses at the gene ends were 0 bases for V and 3 bases for J; bases not matched to a gene: 6. Germline CDR1 LGHNA, CDR2 YNFKEQ. The CDR3 DNA is TGTGCCAGCAGCCAAGATCGGAGACAGGGGGACTACGAGCAGTACTTC. Amino acids: CASSQDRRQGDYEQYF.

The J gene is TRBJ1-2, the V gene TRBV14, with no clear D. The CDR3 spans 16 residues. CDR1 SGHDN and CDR2 FVKESK come from the germline V gene. Trimming shortened V by 4 bases and J by 3 bases, and 18 bases separated the two germline ends. The CDR3 DNA follows: TGTGCCAGCAGCCCGGCTCGGAGGGCCTGGGACTATGGCTACACCTTC. Translating it yields CASSPARRAWDYGYTF. Drawing the rest from reference TRBV14 and TRBJ1-2, the complete variable domain is EAGVTQFPSHSVIEKGQTVTLRCDPISGHDNLYWYRRVMGKEIKFLLHFVKESKQDESGMPNNRFLAERTGGTYSTLKVQPAELEDSGVYFCASSPARRAWDYGYTFGSGTRLTVV.

CDR3 bases: TGTGCCAGCAGCAGCCATCGGGACAGGGACCAAGAGACCCAGTACTTC. It is translated as CASSSHRDRDQETQYF. The chain uses TRBV28 and TRBJ2-5, with TRBD1 identical over 9 bases. The CDR3 is 16 residues long. CDR1 is MDHEN, CDR2 SYDVKM, per germline. The trim removed 6 bases at V and 0 bases at J, leaving 8 bases unmatched.

This rearrangement joins TRBV11-2 to TRBJ1-2; D is possibly TRBD1 (5 bases). Germline V CDR1 and CDR2: SGHAT, FQNNGV. Trimming left V 0 bases short and J 2 bases short, with 7 bases between. This CDR3 spans 14 amino acids. The CDR3 is CASSLDPGNYGYTF. DNA for the CDR3: TGTGCCAGCAGCTTAGACCCAGGGAACTATGGCTACACCTTC.

The V and J genes are TRBV5-6 and TRBJ2-7; the match to TRBD2 covers 11 bases. The CDR3 runs 16 residues. CDR1 is SGHDT and CDR2 is YYEEEE in the germline V gene. The J segment lost 2 bases and the V segment lost 4 bases, leaving 8 bases of the junction unmatched. In DNA form, the CDR3 reads TGTGCCAGCAGCCGGCCGGGACTAGCGGTCCCCTACGAGCAGTACTTC. Protein: CASSRPGLAVPYEQYF.

The J gene is TRBJ2-1, the V gene TRBV7-2; 8 bases map to TRBD2. Germline V lookup: CDR1 SGHTA, CDR2 FQGNSA. CDR3 length equals 15 residues. V gave up 5 bases and J gave up 8 bases; unmatched junction bases: 11. In DNA form, the CDR3 reads TGTGCCAGCAGCCCACAAGCGGGAGTTATAGATGAGCAGTTCTTC. This translates into CASSPQAGVIDEQFF.

This clone was counted a single time. This chain joins TRBV4-3 and TRBJ1-5; D remains ambiguous. This CDR3 has 13 amino acids. Germline CDR1 and CDR2: LGHNA and YSLEER. The V end lost 0 bases, the J end lost 7 bases, and 7 bases lay between the germline ends. The CDR3 region is CASSQDPLQPQHF. DNA of the CDR3: TGCGCCAGCAGCCAAGATCCCTTACAGCCCCAGCATTTT.

This chain joins TRBV10-3 and TRBJ2-5, with 9 bases fitting TRBD2. Per the germline V gene, CDR1 is ENHRY and CDR2 is SYGVKD. Unmatched junction bases numbered 7, after V lost 0 bases and J lost 5 bases. The CDR3 loop spans 16 amino acids. CDR3 bases: TGTGCCATCAGTGAGTCGGGGTTAGCGGGAGTTGAGACCCAGTACTTC. Translating it yields CAISESGLAGVETQYF.

The rearrangement links TRBV28 to TRBJ2-1, with 7 bases matching TRBD2. The CDR3 length is 15 residues. After removal of 11 bases from V and 3 bases from J, the junction contained 13 bases not matched to a gene. Germline V gene sequence: CDR1 MDHEN, CDR2 SYDVKM. The CDR3 nucleotides are TGTGCCGGCCTAGAGAGCGGGATCATCTACAATGAGCAGTTCTTC. The encoded protein is CAGLESGIIYNEQFF.

This chain uses TRBV29-1 with TRBJ2-3; 7 bases line up with TRBD2. The CDR3 is 14 amino acids. The trim removed 6 bases at V and 2 bases at J, leaving 8 bases unmatched. CDR1 is SQVTM and CDR2 is ANQGSEA in the germline V gene. The DNA for the CDR3 is TGCAGCGTCTCCGGGGCGGGAGACACAGATACGCAGTATTTT. Translation: CSVSGAGDTDTQYF.